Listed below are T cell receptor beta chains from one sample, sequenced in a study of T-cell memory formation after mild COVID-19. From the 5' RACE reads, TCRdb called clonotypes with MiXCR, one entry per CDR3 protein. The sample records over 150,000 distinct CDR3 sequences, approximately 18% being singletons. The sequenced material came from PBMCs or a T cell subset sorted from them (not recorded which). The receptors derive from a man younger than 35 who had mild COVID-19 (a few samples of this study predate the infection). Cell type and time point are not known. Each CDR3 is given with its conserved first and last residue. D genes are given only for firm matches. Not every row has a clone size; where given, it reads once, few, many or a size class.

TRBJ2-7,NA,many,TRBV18,TGTGCCAGCTCACCCGCCTACGAGCAGTACTTC,CASSPAYEQYF
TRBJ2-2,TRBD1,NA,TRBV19,TGTGCCAGTAGTATAGATGGGACAGGGACCACCGGGGAGCTGTTTTTT,CASSIDGTGTTGELFF
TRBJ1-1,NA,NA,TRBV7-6,TGTGCCAGCAAACGGGCCGCGAACACTGAAGCTTTCTTT,CASKRAANTEAFF
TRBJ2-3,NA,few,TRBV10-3,TGTGCCATCAGTCTCGCTAGCACAGATACGCAGTATTTT,CAISLASTDTQYF
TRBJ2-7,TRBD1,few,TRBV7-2,TGTGCCAGCAGCGTACGGGACAGGGGCTACGAGCAGTACTTC,CASSVRDRGYEQYF
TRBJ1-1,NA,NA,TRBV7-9,TGTGCCAGCAGCTTCAGCCAGGACACTGAAGCTTTCTTT,CASSFSQDTEAFF
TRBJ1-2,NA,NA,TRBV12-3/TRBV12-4,TGTGCCAGCAGTTGGGGCAGCTATGGCTACACCTTC,CASSWGSYGYTF
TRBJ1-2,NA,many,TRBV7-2,TGTGCCAGCAGCTTAGCGCCAGGGGCCGTTGGCTACACCTTC,CASSLAPGAVGYTF
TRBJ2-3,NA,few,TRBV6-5,TGTGCCAGCAGTTCCACCGGGACACTTACGCAGTATTTT,CASSSTGTLTQYF
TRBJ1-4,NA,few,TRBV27,TGTGCCAGCAGTTTACAACAGGGTCCCTATGAAAAACTGTTTTTT,CASSLQQGPYEKLFF
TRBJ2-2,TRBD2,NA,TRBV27,TGTGCCAGCAGTTTTTACTCCGGGACTAGCGGGGGGAGGGCCGGGGAGCTGTTTTTT,CASSFYSGTSGGRAGELFF
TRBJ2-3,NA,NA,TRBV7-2,TGTGCCGGGGGGGGGCTCACAGATACGCAGTATTTT,CAGGGLTDTQYF
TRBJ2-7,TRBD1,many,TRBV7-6,TGTGCCAGCAGCTTAAATGAGGGGGCCGGTTACGAGCAGTACTTC,CASSLNEGAGYEQYF
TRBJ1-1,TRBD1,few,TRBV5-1,TGCGCCAGCAGCCCCCATGGACAGGGGATAACTGAAGCTTTCTTT,CASSPHGQGITEAFF